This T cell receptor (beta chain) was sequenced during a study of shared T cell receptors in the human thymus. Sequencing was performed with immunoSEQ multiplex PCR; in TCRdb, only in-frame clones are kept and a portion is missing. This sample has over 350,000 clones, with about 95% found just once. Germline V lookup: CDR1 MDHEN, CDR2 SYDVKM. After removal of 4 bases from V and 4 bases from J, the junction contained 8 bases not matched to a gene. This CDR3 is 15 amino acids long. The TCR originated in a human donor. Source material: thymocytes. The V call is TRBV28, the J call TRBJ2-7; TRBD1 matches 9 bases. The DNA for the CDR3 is TGTGCCAGCAGTTGGAGGACAGGGGTCGATTACGAGCAGTACTTC. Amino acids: CASSWRTGVDYEQYF.